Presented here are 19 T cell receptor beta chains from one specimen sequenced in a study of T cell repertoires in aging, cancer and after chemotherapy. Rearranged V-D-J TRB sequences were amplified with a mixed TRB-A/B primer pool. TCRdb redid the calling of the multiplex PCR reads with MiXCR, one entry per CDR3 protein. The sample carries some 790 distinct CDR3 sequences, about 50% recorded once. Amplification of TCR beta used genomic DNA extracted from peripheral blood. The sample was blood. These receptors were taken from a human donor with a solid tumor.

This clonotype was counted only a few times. The CDR3 loop reads CASSEGSHNEQFF. For the CDR3, the DNA is TGTGCCAGCAGTGAGGGATCACACAATGAGCAGTTCTTC. The chain is built from TRBV6-6 and TRBJ2-1, with D possibly matching TRBD2 (5 bases). This CDR3 spans 13 amino acids. Germline loops: CDR1 MNHNY, CDR2 SVGAGI (reference sequence). V was clipped by 5 bases and J by 5 bases, with 10 bases between them.

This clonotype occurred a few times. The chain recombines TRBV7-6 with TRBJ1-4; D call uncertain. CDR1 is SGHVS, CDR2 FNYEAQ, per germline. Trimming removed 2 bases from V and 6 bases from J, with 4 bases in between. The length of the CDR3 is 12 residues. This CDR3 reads CASSLSHEKLFF. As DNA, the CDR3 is TGTGCCAGCAGCTTAAGTCATGAAAAACTGTTTTTT.

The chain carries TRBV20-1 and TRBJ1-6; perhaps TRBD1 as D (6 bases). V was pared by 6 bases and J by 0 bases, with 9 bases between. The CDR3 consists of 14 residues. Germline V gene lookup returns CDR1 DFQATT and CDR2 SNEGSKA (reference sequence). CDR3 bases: TGCAGTGCGTCGGACAGCTCCTATAATTCACCCCTCCACTTT. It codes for CSASDSSYNSPLHF.

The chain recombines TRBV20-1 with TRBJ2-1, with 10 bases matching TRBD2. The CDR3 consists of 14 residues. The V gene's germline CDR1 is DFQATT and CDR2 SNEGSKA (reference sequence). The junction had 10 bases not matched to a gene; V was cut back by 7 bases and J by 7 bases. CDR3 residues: CSVRPSGSWNEQFF. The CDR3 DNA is TGCAGTGTTAGGCCTAGCGGGAGCTGGAATGAGCAGTTCTTC.

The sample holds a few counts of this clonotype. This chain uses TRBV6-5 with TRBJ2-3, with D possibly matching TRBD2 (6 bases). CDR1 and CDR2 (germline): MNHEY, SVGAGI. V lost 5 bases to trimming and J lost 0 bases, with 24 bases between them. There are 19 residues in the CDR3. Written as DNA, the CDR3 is TGTGCCAGCAGTACCGCCCTGGGCAACGGCGGGGTTAGCACAGATACGCAGTATTTT. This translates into CASSTALGNGGVSTDTQYF.

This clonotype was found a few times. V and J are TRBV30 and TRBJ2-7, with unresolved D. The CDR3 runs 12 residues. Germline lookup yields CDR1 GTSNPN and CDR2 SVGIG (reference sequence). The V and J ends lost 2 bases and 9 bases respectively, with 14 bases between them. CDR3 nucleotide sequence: TGTGCCTGGAGTCCACAGCTGTGGGGGCAGTACTTC. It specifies CAWSPQLWGQYF.

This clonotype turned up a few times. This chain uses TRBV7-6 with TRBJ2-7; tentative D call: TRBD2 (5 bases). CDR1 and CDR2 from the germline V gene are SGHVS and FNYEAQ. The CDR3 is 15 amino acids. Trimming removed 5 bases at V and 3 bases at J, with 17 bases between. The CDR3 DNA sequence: TGTGCCAGCAGCCTAAAAGCGGACCCGAACTACGAGCAGTACTTC. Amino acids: CASSLKADPNYEQYF.

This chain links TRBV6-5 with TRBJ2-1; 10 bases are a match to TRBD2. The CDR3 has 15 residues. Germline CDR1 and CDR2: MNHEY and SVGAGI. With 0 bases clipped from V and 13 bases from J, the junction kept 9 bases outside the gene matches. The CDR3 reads CASSYSASGGRPQFF. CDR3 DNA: TGTGCCAGCAGTTACTCGGCTAGCGGGGGCCGTCCTCAGTTCTTC.

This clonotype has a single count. The CDR3 nucleotides read TGTGCCAGCAGCTTTAGGGACACAGATACGCAGTATTTT. It is translated as CASSFRDTDTQYF. The rearrangement joins TRBV7-6 to TRBJ2-3; D is ambiguous. Germline V gene lookup returns CDR1 SGHVS and CDR2 FNYEAQ. The length of the CDR3 is 13 residues. V gave up 3 bases and J gave up 2 bases, with 6 bases separating them.

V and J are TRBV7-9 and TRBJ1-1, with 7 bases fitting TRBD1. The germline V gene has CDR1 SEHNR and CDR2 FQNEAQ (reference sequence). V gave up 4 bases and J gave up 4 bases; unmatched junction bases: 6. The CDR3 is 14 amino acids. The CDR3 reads CASSYRGVGTEAFF. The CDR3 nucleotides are TGTGCCAGCAGCTACAGGGGAGTGGGCACTGAAGCTTTCTTT.

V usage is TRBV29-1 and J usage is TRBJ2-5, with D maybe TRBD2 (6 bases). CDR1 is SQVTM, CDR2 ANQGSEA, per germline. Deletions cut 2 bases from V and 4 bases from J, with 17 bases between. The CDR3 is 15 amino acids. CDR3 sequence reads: CSVERGGDPGETQYF. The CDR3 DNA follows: TGCAGCGTTGAAAGGGGCGGGGACCCTGGAGAGACCCAGTACTTC.

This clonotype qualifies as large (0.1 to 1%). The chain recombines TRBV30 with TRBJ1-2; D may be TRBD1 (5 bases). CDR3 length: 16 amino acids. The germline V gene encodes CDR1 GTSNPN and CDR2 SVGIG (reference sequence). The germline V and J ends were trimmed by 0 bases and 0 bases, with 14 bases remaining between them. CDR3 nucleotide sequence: TGTGCCTGGAGTGTTAAGTTGTCCAGGGCTAACTATGGCTACACCTTC. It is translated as CAWSVKLSRANYGYTF. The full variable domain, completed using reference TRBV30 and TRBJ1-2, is SQTIHQWPATLVQPVGSPLSLECTVEGTSNPNLYWYRQAAGRGLQLLFYSVGIGQISSEVPQNLSASRPQDRQFILSSKKLLLSDSGFYLCAWSVKLSRANYGYTFGSGTRLTVV.

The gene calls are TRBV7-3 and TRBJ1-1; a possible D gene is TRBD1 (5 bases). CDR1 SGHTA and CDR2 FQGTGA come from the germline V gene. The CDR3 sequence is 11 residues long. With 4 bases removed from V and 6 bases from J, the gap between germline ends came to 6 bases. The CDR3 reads CASSWGAEAFF. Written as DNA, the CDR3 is TGTGCCAGCAGCTGGGGCGCTGAAGCTTTCTTT.

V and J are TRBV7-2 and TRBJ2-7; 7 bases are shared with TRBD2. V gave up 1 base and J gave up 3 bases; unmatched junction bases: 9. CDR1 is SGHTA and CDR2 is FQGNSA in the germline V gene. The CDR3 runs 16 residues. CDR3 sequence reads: CASSLGQSGTVYEQYF. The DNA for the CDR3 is TGTGCCAGCAGCTTAGGTCAGAGCGGGACGGTCTACGAGCAGTACTTC.

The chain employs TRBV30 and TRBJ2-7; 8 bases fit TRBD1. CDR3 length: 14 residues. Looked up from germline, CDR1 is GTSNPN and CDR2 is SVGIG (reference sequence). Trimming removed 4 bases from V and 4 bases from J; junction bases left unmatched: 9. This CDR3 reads CAWKVGTGPYEQYF. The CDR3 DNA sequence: TGTGCCTGGAAGGTAGGGACAGGCCCGTACGAGCAGTACTTC.

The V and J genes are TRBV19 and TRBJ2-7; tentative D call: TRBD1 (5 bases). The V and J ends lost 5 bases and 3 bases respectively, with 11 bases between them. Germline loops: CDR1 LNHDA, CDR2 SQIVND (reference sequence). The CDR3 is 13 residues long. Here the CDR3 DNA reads TGTGCCAGTAGTCACACAACAGGCTACGAGCAGTACTTC. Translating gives CASSHTTGYEQYF.

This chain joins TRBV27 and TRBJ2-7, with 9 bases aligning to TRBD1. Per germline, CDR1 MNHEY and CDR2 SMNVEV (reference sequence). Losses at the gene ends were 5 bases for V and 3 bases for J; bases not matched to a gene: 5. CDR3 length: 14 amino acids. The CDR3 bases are TGTGCCAGCAGTCCGGACAGGGGAGGCTACGAGCAGTACTTC. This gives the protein CASSPDRGGYEQYF.

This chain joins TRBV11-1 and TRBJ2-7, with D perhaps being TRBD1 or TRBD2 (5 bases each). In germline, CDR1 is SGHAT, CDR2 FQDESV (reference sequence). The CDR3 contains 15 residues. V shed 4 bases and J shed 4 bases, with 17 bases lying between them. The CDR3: CASSSEWGPQYEQYF. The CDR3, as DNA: TGTGCCAGCAGCTCGGAATGGGGACCGCAGTACGAGCAGTACTTC.

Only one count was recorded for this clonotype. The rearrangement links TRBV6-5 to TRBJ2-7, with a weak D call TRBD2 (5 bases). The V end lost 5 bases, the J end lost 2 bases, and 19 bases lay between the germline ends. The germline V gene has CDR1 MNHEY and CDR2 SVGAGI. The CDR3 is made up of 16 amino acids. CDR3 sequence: CASSPKPPVGAYEQYF. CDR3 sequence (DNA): TGTGCCAGCAGTCCAAAACCCCCGGTCGGGGCCTACGAGCAGTACTTC.